These 17 T cell receptor beta chains were all obtained from the same sample, sequenced in a study of STAT3 mutations in large granular lymphocyte leukemia. Study-wide results and limits: In T-cell large granular lymphocyte leukemia, about half of patients showed multiple immunodominant subclonotypes.

For these receptors, no antigen is known. Method: immunoSEQ multiplex PCR; TCRdb's copy keeps in-frame clones and lacks some. The table records 25,000 to 30,000 clones, more than 60% of them present only once. The sample comprised peripheral blood mononuclear cells. The receptors come from a woman in her forties or fifties with T-cell large granular lymphocyte leukemia. Some clones in this sample may be carry-over from other donors' samples.

The V gene is TRBV28, the J gene TRBJ1-2; TRBD1 agrees at 8 bases. The germline V gene has CDR1 MDHEN and CDR2 SYDVKM. The junction had 9 bases not matched to a gene; V was cut back by 4 bases and J by 8 bases. This CDR3 has 14 residues. CDR3 sequence: CASSSTMDRVGYTF. The DNA for the CDR3 is TGTGCCAGCAGTTCGACTATGGACAGGGTGGGCTACACCTTC.

The V and J genes are TRBV7-9 and TRBJ1-1; D might be TRBD1 (5 bases). The CDR3 totals 18 residues. Germline-derived CDR1 and CDR2 are SEHNR and FQNEAQ (reference sequence). The V end lost 5 bases, the J end lost 2 bases, and 24 bases lay between the germline ends. The CDR3 DNA is TGTGCCAGCAGCGGAGACTCGTTAAAAACAGGCTATAACACTGAAGCTTTCTTT. It encodes CASSGDSLKTGYNTEAFF.

The count of this clone is one. The V gene is TRBV7-9, the J gene TRBJ2-2; D possibly corresponds to TRBD2 (6 bases). The germline V gene encodes CDR1 SEHNR and CDR2 FQNEAQ (reference sequence). The CDR3 sequence is 15 residues long. V lost 3 bases and J 0 bases, leaving 8 bases between the germline ends. CDR3 coding DNA: TGTGCCAGCAGCTTCACTAGCCCGAACACCGGGGAGCTGTTTTTT. Its protein is CASSFTSPNTGELFF.

The CDR3 spells CASRESGSFGTDTQYF. Here the CDR3 DNA reads TGCGCCAGCAGGGAAAGCGGGAGTTTTGGCACAGATACGCAGTATTTT. The V and J genes are TRBV5-1 and TRBJ2-3, with TRBD2 matching 8 bases. J lost 1 base, V lost 5 bases, and 9 bases had no gene match. This CDR3 comprises 16 residues. Germline lookup yields CDR1 SGHRS and CDR2 YFSETQ.

This clone occurred a few times. The rearrangement links TRBV29-1 to TRBJ2-1, with TRBD2 identical over 9 bases. V dropped 1 base and J dropped 0; count of bases not matched to a gene: 7. Germline CDR1 SQVTM, CDR2 ANQGSEA. CDR3 length: 17 residues. The CDR3 reads CSVEVFGGRASYNEQFF. In DNA, the CDR3 is TGCAGCGTTGAAGTATTTGGCGGGAGGGCCTCCTACAATGAGCAGTTCTTC.

The CDR3 sequence is CASSISAGSLGNTIYF. The CDR3 bases are TGTGCCAGCTCAATTTCGGCAGGGAGCCTTGGAAACACCATATATTTT. V and J are TRBV18 and TRBJ1-3; D is perhaps TRBD1 (5 bases). Germline V CDR1 and CDR2: KGHSH, LQKENI. Trimming shortened V by 5 bases and J by 3 bases, and 17 bases separated the two germline ends. There are 16 residues in the CDR3. The whole variable domain, remainder taken from reference TRBV18 and TRBJ1-3, is NAGVMQNPRHLVRRRGQEARLRCSPMKGHSHVYWYRQLPEEGLKFMVYLQKENIIDESGMPKERFSAEFPKEGPSILRIQQVVRGDSAAYFCASSISAGSLGNTIYFGEGSWLTVV.

V and J are TRBV18 and TRBJ2-1; D ambiguous. V was pared by 6 bases and J by 0 bases, with 6 bases between. The length of the CDR3 is 13 residues. CDR1 and CDR2 (germline): KGHSH, LQKENI. The chain's CDR3 is CASSGYSYNEQFF. The CDR3 DNA reads as TGTGCCAGCTCTGGCTACTCCTACAATGAGCAGTTCTTC.

This sequence joins TRBV7-2 and TRBJ2-2, with TRBD2 identical over 8 bases. Germline loops: CDR1 SGHTA, CDR2 FQGNSA. Trimming cost V 5 bases and J 2 bases; bases outside gene matches: 7. CDR3 length: 16 amino acids. The CDR3 here is CASSPRAGGNTGELFF. The DNA of the CDR3 is TGTGCCAGCAGCCCTCGGGCGGGAGGCAACACCGGGGAGCTGTTTTTT.

V usage is TRBV5-1 and J usage is TRBJ1-2; D is unclear. Germline CDR1 and CDR2: SGHRS and YFSETQ. V shed 0 bases and J shed 4 bases, with 10 bases lying between them. The CDR3 is 14 residues long. CDR3 region: CASSLEEGVYGYTF. CDR3 DNA sequence: TGCGCCAGCAGCTTGGAGGAGGGTGTCTATGGCTACACCTTC.

The chain has TRBV9 and TRBJ2-1; 8 bases are shared with TRBD1. The CDR3 runs 15 residues. Germline lookup yields CDR1 SGDLS and CDR2 YYNGEE. V was clipped by 0 bases and J by 6 bases; unmatched bases: 5. CDR3 sequence: CASSVVQGAPNEQFF. The CDR3 coding sequence is TGTGCCAGCAGCGTAGTGCAGGGGGCACCCAATGAGCAGTTCTTC.

The chain has TRBV14 and TRBJ2-2; possibly TRBD1 or TRBD2 for D (5 bases each). The V and J ends lost 5 bases and 5 bases respectively, with 15 bases between them. CDR1 SGHDN and CDR2 FVKESK come from the germline V gene. This CDR3 has 15 residues. In DNA form, the CDR3 reads TGTGCCAGCAGCAAGAATCGGGGCCTGACCGGGGAGCTGTTTTTT. Translated, it gives CASSKNRGLTGELFF.

This clone showed up just a few times. V gene TRBV30 combines with J gene TRBJ2-7, with 9 positions matching TRBD2. The germline V gene has CDR1 GTSNPN and CDR2 SVGIG (reference sequence). V was pared by 0 bases and J by 12 bases, with 12 bases of the junction left unmatched. The CDR3 spans 14 residues. CDR3 residues: CAWSVLESSGSSYF. The CDR3 bases are TGTGCCTGGAGTGTACTCGAAAGTAGCGGGAGTTCGTACTTC.

The chain carries TRBV28 and TRBJ1-1; no firm D call. Germline V gene lookup returns CDR1 MDHEN and CDR2 SYDVKM. The V end lost 6 bases, the J end lost 0 bases, and 8 bases lay between the germline ends. The CDR3 spans 13 residues. In DNA form, the CDR3 reads TGTGCCAGCAGGGTGACGGTGAACACTGAAGCTTTCTTT. The encoded protein is CASRVTVNTEAFF.

The rearrangement links TRBV7-8 to TRBJ1-1, with no clear D. V was trimmed by 5 bases and J by 3 bases, leaving 7 bases between them. Germline V lookup: CDR1 SGHVS, CDR2 FQNEAQ. This CDR3 has 12 amino acids. The DNA for the CDR3 is TGTGCCAGCAGCCCCCGGTACACTGAAGCTTTCTTT. Translating it yields CASSPRYTEAFF.

In this sample, this clone turned up once. CDR3: CASSSRQGYNQPQHF. In DNA form, the CDR3 reads TGCGCCAGCAGCTCTCGACAGGGGTACAATCAGCCCCAGCATTTT. The V call is TRBV4-1, the J call TRBJ1-5, with 8 bases identical to TRBD1. The V segment lost 5 bases and the J segment 3 bases; nucleotides outside the gene matches: 6. This CDR3 comprises 15 residues. Germline lookup yields CDR1 MGHRA and CDR2 YSYEKL.

This chain links TRBV16 with TRBJ2-7, with D perhaps matching TRBD2 (5 bases). The CDR3 sequence is 14 residues long. V was shortened by 4 bases and J by 6 bases, with 16 bases between the two germline ends. CDR1 is KGHSY, CDR2 FQNENV, per germline. CDR3 coding DNA: TGTGCCAGCAGCCTCCGAGGGAACGCCGGCGAGCAGTACTTC. Amino acid sequence: CASSLRGNAGEQYF.

This sequence joins TRBV6-5 and TRBJ2-1, with D perhaps matching TRBD2 (6 bases). From germline, CDR1 is MNHEY and CDR2 SVGAGI. Trimming stripped 6 bases from V and 0 bases from J, with 12 bases between. The CDR3 consists of 15 residues. CDR3 sequence: CASRSSASSYNEQFF. For the CDR3, the DNA is TGTGCCAGCAGGTCTAGCGCCAGCTCCTACAATGAGCAGTTCTTC.